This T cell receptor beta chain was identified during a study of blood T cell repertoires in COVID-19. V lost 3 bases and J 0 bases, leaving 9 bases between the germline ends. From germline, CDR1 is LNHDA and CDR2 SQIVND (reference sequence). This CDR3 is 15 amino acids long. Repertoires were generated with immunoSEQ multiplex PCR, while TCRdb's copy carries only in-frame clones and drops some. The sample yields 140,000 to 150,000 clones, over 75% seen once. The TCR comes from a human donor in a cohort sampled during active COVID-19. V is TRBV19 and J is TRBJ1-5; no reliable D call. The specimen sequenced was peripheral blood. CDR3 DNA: TGTGCCAGTAGTATTAACAGTAATAGCAATCAGCCCCAGCATTTT. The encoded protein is CASSINSNSNQPQHF.